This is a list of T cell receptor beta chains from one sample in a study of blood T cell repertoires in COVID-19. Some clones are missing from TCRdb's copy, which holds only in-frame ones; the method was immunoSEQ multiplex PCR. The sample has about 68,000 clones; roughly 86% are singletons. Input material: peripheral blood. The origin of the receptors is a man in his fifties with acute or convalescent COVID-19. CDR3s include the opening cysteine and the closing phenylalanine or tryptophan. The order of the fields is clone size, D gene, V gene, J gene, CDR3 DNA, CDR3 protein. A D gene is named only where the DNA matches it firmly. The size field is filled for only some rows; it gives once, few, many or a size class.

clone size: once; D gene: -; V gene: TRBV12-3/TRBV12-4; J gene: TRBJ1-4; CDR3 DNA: TGTGCCAGCAGCGACAGGAATGATGAAAAACTGTTTTTT; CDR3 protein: CASSDRNDEKLFF
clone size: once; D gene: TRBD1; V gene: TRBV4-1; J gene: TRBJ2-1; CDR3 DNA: TGCGCCAGCAGCCACTCTAGACAGGGGCGCAACAATGAGCAGTTCTTC; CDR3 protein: CASSHSRQGRNNEQFF
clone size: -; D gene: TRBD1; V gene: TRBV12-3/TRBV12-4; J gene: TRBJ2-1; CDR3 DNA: TGTGCCAGCAGCGACAGGGCAGATGAGCAGTTCTTC; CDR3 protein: CASSDRADEQFF
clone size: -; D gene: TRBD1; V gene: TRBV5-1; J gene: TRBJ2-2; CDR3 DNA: TGCGCCAGCAGCACCGGGACAGGGAACACCGGGGAGCTGTTTTTT; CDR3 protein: CASSTGTGNTGELFF
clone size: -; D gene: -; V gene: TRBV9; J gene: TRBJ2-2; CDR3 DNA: TGTGCCAGCAGCGACCGGGACACTAGGGCGGACACCGGGGAGCTGTTTTTT; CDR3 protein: CASSDRDTRADTGELFF
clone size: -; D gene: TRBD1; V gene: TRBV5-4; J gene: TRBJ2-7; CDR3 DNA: TGTGCCAGCAGCCGCCCGATGGGACAGGGAGACGACGAGCAGTACTTC; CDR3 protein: CASSRPMGQGDDEQYF
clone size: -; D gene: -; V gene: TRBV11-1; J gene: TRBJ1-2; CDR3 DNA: TGTGCCAGCAGCCGAGCGTCAGATGGCTACACCTTC; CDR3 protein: CASSRASDGYTF
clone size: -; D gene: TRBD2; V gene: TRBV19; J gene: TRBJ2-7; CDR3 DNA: TGTGCCAGTAGTATAGAGGCGACTAGCGGAGTCTCCTACGAGCAGTACTTC; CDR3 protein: CASSIEATSGVSYEQYF
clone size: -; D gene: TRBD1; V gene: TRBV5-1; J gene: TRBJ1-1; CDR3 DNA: TGCGCCAGCAGCTGGACAGGGTGGGACACTGAAGCTTTCTTT; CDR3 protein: CASSWTGWDTEAFF
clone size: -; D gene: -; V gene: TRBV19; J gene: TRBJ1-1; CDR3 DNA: TGTGCCAGTAGTATAACAGCGGGTTGGACTGAAGCTTTCTTT; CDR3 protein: CASSITAGWTEAFF
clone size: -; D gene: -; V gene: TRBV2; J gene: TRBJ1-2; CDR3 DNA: TGTGCCAGCAGTGAAAGAGTTAACTATGGCTACACCTTC; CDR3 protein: CASSERVNYGYTF
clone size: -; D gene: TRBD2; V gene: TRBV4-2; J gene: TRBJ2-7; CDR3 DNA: TGTGCCAGCAGCCAAAATTCAGCGGGAGGATCAATAATTACCTCCTACGAGCAGTACTTC; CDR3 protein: CASSQNSAGGSIITSYEQYF
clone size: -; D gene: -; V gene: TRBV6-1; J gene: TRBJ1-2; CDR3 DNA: TGTGCCAGCAGTGAAGCGTTCGGGACTCTGGCGGACTATGGCTACACCTTC; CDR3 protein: CASSEAFGTLADYGYTF
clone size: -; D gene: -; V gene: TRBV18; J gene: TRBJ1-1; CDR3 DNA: TGTGCCAGCTCACACGCCCCTACAGGGATCCAAGCTTTCTTT; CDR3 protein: CASSHAPTGIQAFF
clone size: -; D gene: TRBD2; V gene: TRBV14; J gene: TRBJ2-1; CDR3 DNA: TGTGCCAGCAGCCGCGTTGGCGGGGGAAGCTACAATGAGCAGTTCTTC; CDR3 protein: CASSRVGGGSYNEQFF
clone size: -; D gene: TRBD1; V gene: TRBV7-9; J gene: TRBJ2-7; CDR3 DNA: TGTGCCAGCAGCTCGTCGGAGGACAGGGGGCGAAGGGAGCAGTACTTC; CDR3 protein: CASSSSEDRGRREQYF
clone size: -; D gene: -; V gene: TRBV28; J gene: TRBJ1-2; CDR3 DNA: TGTGCCAGCAACAGACAGGAAATATCTGGCTACACCTTC; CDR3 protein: CASNRQEISGYTF
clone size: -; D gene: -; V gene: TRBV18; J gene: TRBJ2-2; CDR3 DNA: TGTGCCAGCTCACCTCCGGTGGCCGGGGAGCTGTTTTTT; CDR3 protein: CASSPPVAGELFF
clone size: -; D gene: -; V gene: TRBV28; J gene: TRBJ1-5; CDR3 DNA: TGTGCCAGCAGTTCTCCCCAGGGGCCTCAGCCCCAGCATTTT; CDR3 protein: CASSSPQGPQPQHF
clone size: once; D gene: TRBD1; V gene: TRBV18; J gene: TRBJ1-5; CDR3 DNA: TGTGCCAGCTCACCAGGCCAGGGGGCGAGGCAGCCCCAGCATTTT; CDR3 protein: CASSPGQGARQPQHF
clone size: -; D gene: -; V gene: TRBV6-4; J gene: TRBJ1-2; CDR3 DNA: TGTGCCAGCAGTGACAGCCACGGGAATGGCTACACCTTC; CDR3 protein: CASSDSHGNGYTF
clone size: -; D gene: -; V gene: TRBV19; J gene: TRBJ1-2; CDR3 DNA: TGTGCCAGTAGTAATAACGCACACACGGGCTACACCTTC; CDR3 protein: CASSNNAHTGYTF